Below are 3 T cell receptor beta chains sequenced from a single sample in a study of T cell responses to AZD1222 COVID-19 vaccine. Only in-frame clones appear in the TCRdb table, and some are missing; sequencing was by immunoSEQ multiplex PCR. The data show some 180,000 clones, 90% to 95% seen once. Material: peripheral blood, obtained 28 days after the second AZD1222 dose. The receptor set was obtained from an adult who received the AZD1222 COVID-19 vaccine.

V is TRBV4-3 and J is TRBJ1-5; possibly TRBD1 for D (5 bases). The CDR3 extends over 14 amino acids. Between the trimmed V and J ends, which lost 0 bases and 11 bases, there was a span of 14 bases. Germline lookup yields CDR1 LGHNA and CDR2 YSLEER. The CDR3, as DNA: TGCGCCAGCAGCCAAGATTCCTCCAGGGCGTCCCAGCATTTT. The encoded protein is CASSQDSSRASQHF.

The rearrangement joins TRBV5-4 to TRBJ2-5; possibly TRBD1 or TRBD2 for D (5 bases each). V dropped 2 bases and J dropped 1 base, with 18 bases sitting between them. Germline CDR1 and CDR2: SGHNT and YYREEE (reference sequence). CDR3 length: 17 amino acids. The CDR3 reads CASSFAIGAWGQETQYF. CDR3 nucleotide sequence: TGTGCCAGCAGCTTCGCGATCGGGGCTTGGGGCCAAGAGACCCAGTACTTC.

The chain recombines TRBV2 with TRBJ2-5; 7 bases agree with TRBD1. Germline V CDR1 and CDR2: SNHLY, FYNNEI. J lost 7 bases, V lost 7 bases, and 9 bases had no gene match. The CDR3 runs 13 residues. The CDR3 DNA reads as TGTGCCAGCACCCGGGACAGCTCAGGGACCCAGTACTTC. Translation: CASTRDSSGTQYF.